What follows is one TCR beta chain and its context. Its antigen is not known. Total RNA was isolated from each sample in quantities of at least 6 micrograms. The data belong to a study of blood T cells in healthy people across ages. Next came a second PCR, run for about 7 to 12 cycles, which used a sample-barcoded 5' primer along with a J-beta primer mix. Tags on each cDNA molecule came from a template-switch adaptor with 12 random nucleotides. TCRdb redid the calling of the 5' RACE reads with MiXCR, one entry per CDR3 protein. There are hundreds of thousands of distinct CDR3 sequences in the sample; roughly three fifths occur only once, and over 30% lies in the top ten. Overall study findings and caveats: The long-lived group displayed more naive CD4+ cells, plus higher diversity, than the aged donors did.

The TCR sequence derives from a man between 60 and 75 years old in good health. What was sequenced was blood.

CDR3 protein: CASGLGREQYF. The CDR3 nucleotides are TGTGCCAGCGGCCTGGGGCGAGAGCAGTACTTC. The rearrangement links TRBV6-5 to TRBJ2-7, with D possibly matching TRBD1 (5 bases). The CDR3 extends over 11 amino acids. Germline V gene lookup returns CDR1 MNHEY and CDR2 SVGAGI. V lost 8 bases and J lost 7, with 12 bases in between.